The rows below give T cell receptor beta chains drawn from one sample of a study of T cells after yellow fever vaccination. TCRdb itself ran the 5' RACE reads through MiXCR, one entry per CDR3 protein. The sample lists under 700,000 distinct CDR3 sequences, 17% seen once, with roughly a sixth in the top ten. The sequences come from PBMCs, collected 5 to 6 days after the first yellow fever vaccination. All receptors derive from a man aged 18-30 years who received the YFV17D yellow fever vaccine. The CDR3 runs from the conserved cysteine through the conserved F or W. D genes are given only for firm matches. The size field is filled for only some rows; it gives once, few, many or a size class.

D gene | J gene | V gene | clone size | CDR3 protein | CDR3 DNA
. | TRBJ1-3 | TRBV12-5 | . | CASGPDGPLPSGNTIYF | TGTGCTAGTGGTCCGGACGGCCCGCTACCCTCTGGAAACACCATATATTTT
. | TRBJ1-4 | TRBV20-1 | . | CSARGGREKLFF | TGCAGTGCTAGAGGGGGGCGTGAAAAACTGTTTTTT
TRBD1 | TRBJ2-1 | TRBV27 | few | CASSGPGQAPLGQFF | TGTGCCAGCAGCGGTCCGGGACAGGCCCCCCTAGGGCAGTTCTTC
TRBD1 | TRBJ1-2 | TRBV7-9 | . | CASSLAGAGGGYGYTF | TGTGCCAGCAGCTTAGCTGGGGCAGGGGGCGGCTATGGCTACACCTTC
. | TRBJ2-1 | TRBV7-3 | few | CASSRTGGPSRFYNEQFF | TGTGCCAGCAGCCGAACGGGGGGCCCCTCCAGGTTCTACAATGAGCAGTTCTTC
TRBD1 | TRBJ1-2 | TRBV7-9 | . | CASSLQGGVWGYTF | TGTGCCAGCAGCTTGCAGGGGGGAGTTTGGGGCTACACCTTC
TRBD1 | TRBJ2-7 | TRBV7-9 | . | CASSARDRGAYEQYF | TGTGCCAGCAGCGCCCGGGACAGGGGTGCCTACGAGCAGTACTTC
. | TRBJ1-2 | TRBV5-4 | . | CASTAGSRGGYGYTF | TGTGCCAGCACCGCGGGCAGCAGGGGAGGCTATGGCTACACCTTC
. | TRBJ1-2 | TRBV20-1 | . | CSASRELNYGYTF | TGCAGTGCCTCCAGGGAACTTAACTATGGCTACACCTTC
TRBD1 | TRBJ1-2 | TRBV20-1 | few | CSARDFSWGQDGYTF | TGCAGTGCTAGAGATTTTTCGTGGGGACAGGATGGCTACACCTTC
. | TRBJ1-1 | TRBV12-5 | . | CASGLGRGAFF | TGTGCTAGTGGTTTGGGGAGAGGGGCTTTCTTT
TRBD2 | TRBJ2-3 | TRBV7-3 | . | CASSPIAGDSDTQYF | TGTGCCAGCAGCCCCATAGCGGGGGACTCAGATACGCAGTATTTT
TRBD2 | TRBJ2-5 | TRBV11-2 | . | CASSPGLGGQETQYF | TGTGCCAGCAGCCCAGGTCTGGGGGGGCAAGAGACCCAGTACTTC
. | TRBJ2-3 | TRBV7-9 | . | CASSFSVADTQYF | TGTGCCAGCAGCTTTTCAGTGGCAGATACGCAGTATTTT